This T cell receptor (beta chain) was identified in a study of blood T cell repertoires in COVID-19. Profiling relied on immunoSEQ multiplex PCR, and the TCRdb table lists in-frame clones only, not all of them. The sample lists approximately 120,000 clones, about 82% seen once, with about 5.4% in the top ten. The CDR3 loop spans 15 amino acids. V lost 2 bases, J lost 0 bases, and 8 bases lay in between. Germline CDR1 is SEHNR and CDR2 is FQNEAQ (reference sequence). What was sequenced was peripheral blood. The chain is built from TRBV7-9 and TRBJ2-1; D is possibly TRBD2 (5 bases). This TCR was sampled from a human donor in a cohort sampled during active COVID-19. CDR3 in amino acids: CASSLQRRSYNEQFF. The CDR3 DNA is TGTGCCAGCAGCTTACAGCGGCGCTCCTACAATGAGCAGTTCTTC.